A single T cell receptor beta chain is shown here with its context. Its antigen is currently unknown. This entry belongs to a study of tumor-infiltrating lymphocytes in localized non-small cell lung cancer. Overall study results and limits: No link was found between tumor T-cell fraction and recurrence-free survival. Compared with uninvolved lung, tumors showed higher T cell infiltration by TCRbeta sequencing. Each assay used a separate piece of the same tissue.

TCRdb's copy holds only in-frame clones and misses some; the assay was immunoSEQ multiplex PCR. The sample contains over 15,000 clones, roughly 71% of which appear only once. V dropped 2 bases and J dropped 9; count of bases not matched to a gene: 10. CDR1 is MDHEN and CDR2 is SYDVKM in the germline V gene. The CDR3 has 16 residues. This sequence joins TRBV28 and TRBJ2-2, with 9 bases that match TRBD2. The sequence was obtained from a human donor with non-small cell lung cancer. The sequenced material came from lung tumor tissue. The CDR3 nucleotides are TGTGCCAGCAGTTTAAGATGGGCGGGAGGGCCCCGGGAGCTGTTTTTT. This gives the protein CASSLRWAGGPRELFF.